This TCR beta chain was identified in a study of blood T cell repertoires in COVID-19. Study in general: From T cells, B-cell-depleted T cells, or PBMCs came the material, which was cDNA or gDNA.

The CDR3 covers 14 residues. Germline CDR1 is MNHEY and CDR2 is SVGAGI. How the authors handled the data: Estimated nucleated cell counts came from reference gene primer amplification. Some clones are missing from TCRdb's copy, which holds only in-frame ones; the method was immunoSEQ multiplex PCR. V, J and clone size are taken as reported in that table, and D and trimming were inferred from the DNA itself. The sample contains 300,000 to 450,000 clones, 85% of which appear only once. This clone occurred a few times. An end of the junction differs from the germline gene, which may be a read error. The chain combines TRBV6-5 with TRBJ2-1, with 8 bases matching TRBD2. Sequences were obtained from peripheral blood. This clonotype originated in a woman under 30 with acute or convalescent COVID-19. DNA for the CDR3: TGTGCCAGCAGTCCCCGGGCGGATATGCGGGGGGCGGTCTTC. Protein: CASSPRADMRGAVF.